This T cell receptor (beta chain) was obtained from a study of memory CD4+ T cells and cytomegalovirus serostatus. The V segment lost 5 bases and the J segment 2 bases; nucleotides outside the gene matches: 8. This CDR3 comprises 16 residues. Germline CDR1 SGHVS, CDR2 FQNEAQ. The method was immunoSEQ multiplex PCR; TCRdb's version includes in-frame clones alone and lacks a portion of them. Among some 30,000 clones listed, around four fifths were seen once. Broader study findings: Each of around 69 CMV-associated TCRbeta sequences occurred in one to five individuals.

Single viable CD3+CD4+CD8-CD45RO+ cells were sorted as the memory CD4+ T cells. Serum IgG to CMV pp150, pp28, p38 and p52 defined serostatus. Positive selection with CD4 microbeads enriched total CD4+ T cells. With regard to this clone: Its matching antigen is unknown.

The chain couples TRBV7-8 to TRBJ2-3; 9 bases are a match to TRBD2. This clonotype originated in an adult in good health and CMV-seronegative. Some clones in this sample may be carry-over from other donors' samples. Sequenced material: memory CD4+ T cells from blood. The CDR3 DNA follows: TGTGCCAGCAGCGGGCGGGGGGGAATTTTCACAGATACGCAGTATTTT. Translation gives CASSGRGGIFTDTQYF.